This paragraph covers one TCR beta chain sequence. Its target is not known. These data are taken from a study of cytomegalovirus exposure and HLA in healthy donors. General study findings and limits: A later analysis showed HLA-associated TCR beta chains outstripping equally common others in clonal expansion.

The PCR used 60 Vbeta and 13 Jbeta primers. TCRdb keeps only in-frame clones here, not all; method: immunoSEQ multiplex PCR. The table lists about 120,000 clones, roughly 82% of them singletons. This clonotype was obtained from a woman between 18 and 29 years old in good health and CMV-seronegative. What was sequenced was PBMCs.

The CDR3 protein is CASSHRIPPDTQYF. The CDR3 bases are TGCGCCAGCAGCCACAGGATTCCGCCAGATACGCAGTATTTT. The V gene is TRBV4-1, the J gene TRBJ2-3; D is undetermined. CDR3 length: 14 residues. Per the germline V gene, CDR1 is MGHRA and CDR2 is YSYEKL. V gave up 3 bases and J gave up 4 bases, with 11 bases separating them.